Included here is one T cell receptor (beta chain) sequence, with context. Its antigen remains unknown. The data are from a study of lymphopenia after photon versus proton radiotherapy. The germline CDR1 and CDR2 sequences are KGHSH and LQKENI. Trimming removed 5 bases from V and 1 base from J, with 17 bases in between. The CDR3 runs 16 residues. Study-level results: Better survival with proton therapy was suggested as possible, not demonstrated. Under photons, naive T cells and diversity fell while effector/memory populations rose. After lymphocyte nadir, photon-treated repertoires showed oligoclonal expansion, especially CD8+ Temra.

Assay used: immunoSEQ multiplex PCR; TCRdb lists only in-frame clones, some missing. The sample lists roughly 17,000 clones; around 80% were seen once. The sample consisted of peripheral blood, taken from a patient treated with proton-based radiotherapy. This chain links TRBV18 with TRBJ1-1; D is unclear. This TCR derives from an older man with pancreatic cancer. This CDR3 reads CASSESFGAANTEAFF. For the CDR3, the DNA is TGTGCCAGCTCAGAATCCTTCGGAGCGGCGAACACTGAAGCTTTCTTT.